The source of this T cell receptor beta chain is a study of T cell repertoires in cytomegalovirus infection. For the study at large: Researchers turned to recently identified HLA-C-restricted CMV epitopes as well as well-studied HLA-B-restricted ones.

TCRdb reprocessed the reads via MiXCR and lists one record per CDR3 protein. The data show about 900,000 distinct CDR3 sequences, around 30% seen once. A word on this clonotype: The target antigen is unknown.

The study's findings and limits: HLA-C-restricted CMV clonotypes gave the most frequent clonotype in two of eight donors.

The CDR3 contains 15 residues. V was pared by 4 bases and J by 6 bases, with 4 bases of the junction left unmatched. Germline V gives CDR1 LNHDA, CDR2 SQIVND (reference sequence). The sequencing here drew on cultured CD8+ T cells from PBMCs, taken from culture after CMV antigen stimulation. The chain links TRBV19 to TRBJ1-6; TRBD1 matches at 9 bases. The sequence derives from a human donor in good health (CMV status not recorded). Some clones in this sample may be carry-over from other donors' samples. The CDR3 DNA reads as TGTGCCAGTAGTAAAAAGACAGGGGGTAATTCACCCCTCCACTTT. The encoded protein is CASSKKTGGNSPLHF.